A single TCR beta chain is shown here with its context. Its antigen is undetermined. A read error may account for a junction end that differs from germline. From germline, CDR1 is MDHEN and CDR2 SYDVKM. The CDR3 is 13 residues long. Assay used: immunoSEQ multiplex PCR; TCRdb lists only in-frame clones, some missing. This table holds about 350,000 clones, 80% to 90% found once. This sample is part of a study of Ad26.COV2.S vaccination and SARS-CoV-2 variants. Regarding treatment: roughly 18 received Ad26.COV2.S at low or high dose, single or two shots; about 5 received placebo; per-sample allocation not given. At day 63 after the first vaccine or placebo injection, samples were drawn. In Boston, an adult donor aged 18-55 years took part. Overall study results and limits: Reportedly, spike-specific CD8+ and CD4+ T cell responses achieved substantial breadth once vaccination had taken place. Comparable non-spike TCR breadth was observed in vaccine and placebo recipients.

This clonotype originated in a person between 18 and 59 years old who received the Ad26.COV2.S COVID-19 vaccine or a placebo. The material was peripheral blood, obtained in a trial of Ad26.COV2.S vaccine versus placebo. The chain recombines TRBV28 with TRBJ1-2; D not resolved. The CDR3 region has the DNA TGTGTCAGCTGCCGTACCACGGGTGGCGGCTACACCTTC. Its translation: CVSCRTTGGGYTF.